Listed here are 18 T cell receptor beta chains from one sample, sequenced in a study of blood T cell repertoires in COVID-19. Sequencing used immunoSEQ multiplex PCR; TCRdb keeps in-frame clones, though not all of them. The sample consists of a few hundred thousand clones, more than 70% of them appearing once. Source material: PBMCs or T cells enriched from blood (not recorded which). These receptors all stem from a woman in her forties with acute COVID-19.

The chain carries TRBV7-9 and TRBJ2-1, with 7 bases fitting TRBD2. This CDR3 has 16 amino acids. Germline V gene data show CDR1 as SEHNR and CDR2 as FQNEAQ (reference sequence). The trim removed 2 bases at V and 1 base at J, leaving 5 bases unmatched. DNA for the CDR3: TGTGCCAGCAGCTTATTGCGGGAGAAGTCCTACAATGAGCAGTTCTTC. Translated, it gives CASSLLREKSYNEQFF.

The rearrangement uses TRBV30 and TRBJ2-1; D gene unclear. This CDR3 region has 13 residues. Germline CDR1 is GTSNPN and CDR2 is SVGIG (reference sequence). V was shortened by 4 bases and J by 2 bases, with 9 bases between the two germline ends. This chain's CDR3 is CAWIPSAYNEQFF. As DNA, the CDR3 is TGTGCCTGGATCCCCAGCGCCTACAATGAGCAGTTCTTC.

V gene TRBV19 combines with J gene TRBJ2-1; 9 bases match TRBD1. Germline values: CDR1 LNHDA, CDR2 SQIVND (reference sequence). Losses at the gene ends were 6 bases for V and 2 bases for J; bases not matched to a gene: 2. This CDR3 comprises 14 residues. Here the CDR3 DNA reads TGTGCCAGTAGGGGACAGGGCGCCTACAATGAGCAGTTCTTC. Translated, it gives CASRGQGAYNEQFF. Full variable domain (outside the CDR3, taken from reference TRBV19 and TRBJ2-1): DGGITQSPKYLFRKEGQNVTLSCEQNLNHDAMYWYRQDPGQGLRLIYYSQIVNDFQKGDIAEGYSVSREKKESFPLTVTSAQKNPTAFYLCASRGQGAYNEQFFGPGTRLTVL.

The J gene is TRBJ1-6, the V gene TRBV10-1, with D tentatively TRBD1 (5 bases). V was shortened by 1 base and J by 7 bases, with 11 bases between the two germline ends. Germline V gene sequence: CDR1 WNHNN, CDR2 SYGVQD (reference sequence). CDR3 length: 15 amino acids. CDR3 loop: CASSEFVTANSPLHF. CDR3 DNA sequence: TGCGCCAGCAGTGAGTTTGTGACAGCCAATTCACCCCTCCACTTT.

J is TRBJ1-5 and V is TRBV7-8, with D hard to call. CDR1 and CDR2 from the germline V gene are SGHVS and FQNEAQ. The CDR3 length is 15 residues. Trimming cost V 3 bases and J 5 bases, with 14 bases left between them. DNA of the CDR3: TGTGCCAGCAGCTTGAAACGCGGCGGTTATCAGCCCCAGCATTTT. This gives the protein CASSLKRGGYQPQHF.

This clone was counted a few times. V usage is TRBV7-2 and J usage is TRBJ1-3; 7 nucleotides agree with TRBD1. The CDR3 consists of 15 residues. Trimming cost V 5 bases and J 4 bases; bases outside gene matches: 8. Germline V gene lookup returns CDR1 SGHTA and CDR2 FQGNSA. The DNA of the CDR3 is TGTGCCAGCAGCGTGGGGGGACAGTGGGGAAACACCATATATTTT. As protein: CASSVGGQWGNTIYF.

This clone was seen at least ten times. Other DNA sequences in the same sample also yield this CDR3. The gene calls are TRBV7-9 and TRBJ2-1; a possible D gene is TRBD2 (6 bases). Looked up from germline, CDR1 is SEHNR and CDR2 is FQNEAQ (reference sequence). Trimming shortened V by 2 bases and J by 8 bases, and 10 bases separated the two germline ends. The CDR3 extends over 13 amino acids. The CDR3 nucleotides are TGTGCCAGCAGCTTAATTAGCGGAGATGAGCAGTTCTTC. This gives the protein CASSLISGDEQFF.

The rearrangement joins TRBV14 to TRBJ1-4, with D maybe TRBD1 (5 bases). V lost 4 bases and J lost 8, with 17 bases in between. CDR3 length equals 15 residues. Germline CDR1 reads SGHDN; CDR2 reads FVKESK. The DNA for the CDR3 is TGTGCCAGCAGCCCAAACCTGTGGGGCGCGGAAAAACTGTTTTTT. Protein: CASSPNLWGAEKLFF.

The chain carries TRBV27 and TRBJ1-6; TRBD1 is a possible D gene (6 bases). Trimming stripped 2 bases from V and 2 bases from J, with 10 bases between. The germline CDR1 and CDR2 sequences are MNHEY and SMNVEV (reference sequence). The CDR3 covers 16 residues. The CDR3 DNA follows: TGTGCCAGCAGTTTAAGGGGGTTGGCCTATAATTCACCCCTCCACTTT. It encodes CASSLRGLAYNSPLHF.

The V gene is TRBV19, the J gene TRBJ1-4, with unresolved D. The CDR3 is 14 amino acids. Germline CDR1 and CDR2: LNHDA and SQIVND (reference sequence). Trimming removed 3 bases at V and 5 bases at J, with 10 bases between. CDR3: CASSIPAGNEKLFF. The CDR3 nucleotides read TGTGCCAGTAGTATTCCGGCAGGCAATGAAAAACTGTTTTTT.

V and J are TRBV28 and TRBJ1-2, with 9 bases fitting TRBD1. The J segment lost 8 bases and the V segment lost 5 bases, leaving 6 bases of the junction unmatched. The CDR3 sequence is 13 residues long. Germline assignment: CDR1 MDHEN and CDR2 SYDVKM. CDR3 sequence reads: CASSEGTGHGYTF. The DNA of the CDR3 is TGTGCCAGCAGTGAAGGGACAGGGCACGGCTACACCTTC.

This clone was detected many times. The gene calls are TRBV15 and TRBJ2-7; 9 bases fit TRBD2. The CDR3 covers 16 residues. Unmatched junction bases numbered 6, after V lost 0 bases and J lost 3 bases. Germline V CDR1 and CDR2: LNHNV, YYDKDF (reference sequence). This CDR3 is CATSREGGLAYYEQYF. CDR3 DNA sequence: TGTGCCACCAGCAGAGAAGGGGGACTAGCTTACTACGAGCAGTACTTC. Variable domain in full (rest from reference TRBV15 and TRBJ2-7): DAMVIQNPRYQVTQFGKPVTLSCSQTLNHNVMYWYQQKSSQAPKLLFHYYDKDFNNEADTPDNFQSRRPNTSFCFLDIRSPGLGDTAMYLCATSREGGLAYYEQYFGPGTRLTVT.

V is TRBV18 and J is TRBJ1-2, with D perhaps matching TRBD1 (6 bases). Germline V CDR1 and CDR2: KGHSH, LQKENI. CDR3 length: 13 amino acids. The V and J ends lost 3 bases and 2 bases respectively, with 7 bases between them. CDR3 nucleotides: TGTGCCAGCTCACCGGACAGAAACTATGGCTACACCTTC. It translates to CASSPDRNYGYTF.

This chain uses TRBV4-1 with TRBJ2-2, with 8 nucleotides matching TRBD2. With V trimmed by 0 bases and J by 4 bases, 7 bases remained unmatched. The CDR3 loop spans 17 amino acids. Germline V gene sequence: CDR1 MGHRA, CDR2 YSYEKL. CDR3 region: CASSQDDTGGSTGELFF. The CDR3 region has the DNA TGCGCCAGCAGCCAAGATGACACGGGAGGGTCCACCGGGGAGCTGTTTTTT.

The chain employs TRBV6-2 or TRBV6-3 and TRBJ2-3; 7 bases match TRBD2. The CDR3 is 17 residues long. V trimming: 2 bases; J trimming: 6 bases; junction bases outside the gene matches: 14. The V gene's germline CDR1 is MNHEY and CDR2 SVGEGT. The CDR3 is CASSYGRSSGLRDTQYF. CDR3 coding DNA: TGTGCCAGCAGTTACGGGAGGAGTAGCGGGTTGCGGGATACGCAGTATTTT.

The rearrangement uses TRBV28 and TRBJ1-4; 10 bases are shared with TRBD1. The CDR3 contains 16 residues. The V and J ends lost 5 bases and 7 bases, in that order; junction bases with no gene match: 10. Per the germline V gene, CDR1 is MDHEN and CDR2 is SYDVKM. CDR3 sequence: CASSQPSGTGVEKLFF. The CDR3 bases are TGTGCCAGCAGTCAACCGTCCGGGACAGGGGTTGAAAAACTGTTTTTT.

This clone has only a few counts. This chain joins TRBV5-6 and TRBJ2-3; TRBD1 matches 8 bases. CDR1 is SGHDT, CDR2 YYEEEE, per germline. The CDR3 extends over 15 amino acids. The trim removed 0 bases at V and 5 bases at J, leaving 5 bases unmatched. The CDR3 DNA follows: TGTGCCAGCAGCTTGGGTGGACAGGGCTTAGATACGCAGTATTTT. Encoded protein: CASSLGGQGLDTQYF.

This rearrangement joins TRBV7-3 to TRBJ2-3; TRBD2 aligns across 8 bases. With V trimmed by 6 bases and J by 3 bases, 8 bases remained unmatched. The CDR3 has 15 residues. The germline CDR1 and CDR2 sequences are SGHTA and FQGTGA. For the CDR3, the DNA is TGTGCCAGCAGGCAAGCGGGAGACATTACAGATACGCAGTATTTT. It codes for CASRQAGDITDTQYF.